This is a list of T cell receptor beta chains from one sample in a study of Ad26.COV2.S vaccination and SARS-CoV-2 variants. Data came from immunoSEQ multiplex PCR; TCRdb stores just in-frame clones and leaves some out. The sample contains about 680,000 clones, around 90% of which appear only once. The starting material was peripheral blood, obtained in a trial of Ad26.COV2.S vaccine versus placebo. The receptors come from a person aged 18-60 years who received the Ad26.COV2.S COVID-19 vaccine or a placebo. CDR3s include the opening cysteine and the closing phenylalanine or tryptophan. The D gene is left open where the match is weak. The size of a clone is reported for some rows only, either as once, few or many, or as a class for expanded clones.

size	D	J	V	DNA	CDR3
-	-	TRBJ1-2	TRBV29-1	TGCAGCGTTGATGGACCGGGGGGGCCCTATGGCTACACCTTC	CSVDGPGGPYGYTF
-	-	TRBJ1-4	TRBV29-1	TGCAGCGGACTAGGGGGGAACAAGGAGTTCGGTGAAAAACTGTTTTTT	CSGLGGNKEFGEKLFF
few	TRBD1	TRBJ2-7	TRBV19	TGTGCCAGTAGTATAGGGGGACAGGGGGCGTACGAGCAGTACTTC	CASSIGGQGAYEQYF
-	-	TRBJ1-4	TRBV25-1	TGTGCTTACAGGGATTATCGGACTAATGAAAAACTGTTTTTT	CAYRDYRTNEKLFF
-	-	TRBJ2-2	TRBV5-1	TGCGCCAGCAGCTTGCGGGTCTCAGGGTTCACCGGGGAGCTGTTTTTT	CASSLRVSGFTGELFF
-	-	TRBJ1-6	TRBV4-1	TGCGCCAGCGGGGCCGGTGACAGGCCCAATTCACCCCTCCACTTT	CASGAGDRPNSPLHF
-	TRBD1	TRBJ1-1	TRBV19	TGTGCCAGTAACTTCGGGACAGGGGGCACTGAAGCTTTCTTT	CASNFGTGGTEAFF
once	TRBD2	TRBJ2-7	TRBV27	TGTGCCAGCAGTGGGACTAGCGGGGGTAACTCCTACGAGCAGTACTTC	CASSGTSGGNSYEQYF
-	-	TRBJ2-4	TRBV3-1/TRBV3-2	TGTGCCAGCAGCCAAGATGGAGTGGGGTACTTC	CASSQDGVGYF
-	-	TRBJ1-2	TRBV5-8	TGTGCCAGCAGCTCAAATCTGGGTCGGTATGGCTACACCTTC	CASSSNLGRYGYTF
once	TRBD2	TRBJ2-1	TRBV2	TGTGCCAGCAGACAATCCCTCGTTAGCGGGAGGGGGGAAAATGAGCAGTTCTTC	CASRQSLVSGRGENEQFF
-	-	TRBJ1-5	TRBV5-4	TGTGCCAGCAGCTTGTGGGGGGTACAGCAGCCCCAGCATTTT	CASSLWGVQQPQHF
-	-	TRBJ1-1	TRBV2	TGTGCCAGTTCAGGGAGGACTGAAGCTTTCTTT	CASSGRTEAFF
-	TRBD1	TRBJ2-1	TRBV24-1	TGTGCCACCAGTGACCCGACAGGGGCCTACAATGAGCAGTTCTTC	CATSDPTGAYNEQFF
once	-	TRBJ2-5	TRBV2	TGTGCCAGCAGTCCACTAGTTAGGGCCCAGTACTTC	CASSPLVRAQYF
-	TRBD2	TRBJ2-1	TRBV9	TGTGCCAGCAGCGTAGCAGCGGGAGGCTACAATGAGCAGTTCTTC	CASSVAAGGYNEQFF
-	-	TRBJ2-6	TRBV28	TGTGCCAGCAGGGGACAAATTAGCAACTCTGGGGCCAACGTCCTGACTTTC	CASRGQISNSGANVLTF
-	-	TRBJ1-6	TRBV6-1	TGTGCCAGCAGTGAAGTATACGGACGCCCCGTCCCCTTT	CASSEVYGRPVPF
-	-	TRBJ1-5	TRBV18	TGTGCCAGCTCAGGGATCGGGGGGATCAACAATCAGCCCCAGCATTTT	CASSGIGGINNQPQHF
-	-	TRBJ2-7	TRBV21-1	TGTGCCAGCAGCATAGGAGACAGGGGCCACTACGAGCAGTACTTC	CASSIGDRGHYEQYF
-	-	TRBJ1-2	TRBV5-1	TGCGCCAGCAGCTTGAAGGACTCTGGCTACACCTTC	CASSLKDSGYTF
-	-	TRBJ1-5	TRBV27	TGTGCCAGCAGTTTAGGGTTAACGCCCCAGCATTTT	CASSLGLTPQHF
-	-	TRBJ2-7	TRBV21-1	TGTGCCAGCACCGACAGGGTTTCCTACGAGCAGTACTTC	CASTDRVSYEQYF
-	TRBD2	TRBJ2-3	TRBV11-2	TGTGCCAGCAGCTTAGGAGGGGGACTAGCGATTAGCACAGATACGCAGTATTTT	CASSLGGGLAISTDTQYF
-	TRBD2	TRBJ2-3	TRBV11-2	TGTGCCAGCAGCCCCCTAGCGGGCGGGACAGATACGCAGTATTTT	CASSPLAGGTDTQYF
-	-	TRBJ2-7	TRBV25-1	TGTGCCAGCAGGGCGGACCATCAGGGCGAGCAGTACTTC	CASRADHQGEQYF
-	-	TRBJ2-2	TRBV11-3	TGTGCCAGCAGGCCTGGGTGGGGCACCGGGGAGCTGTTTTTT	CASRPGWGTGELFF
-	-	TRBJ1-1	TRBV14	TGTGCCAGCAGCCAAGTTTCCGGTCCCGGTGAAGCTTTCTTT	CASSQVSGPGEAFF
-	-	TRBJ2-5	TRBV6-1	TGTGCCAGCAGTGTGTACCGGGCAGGTTCGCAAGAGACCCAGTACTTC	CASSVYRAGSQETQYF